A selection of T cell receptor beta chains follows, all from one sample in a study of blood T cell repertoires in COVID-19. Generated by immunoSEQ multiplex PCR, the TCRdb table keeps only in-frame clones and is missing some. This table has under 500,000 clones, about 90% appearing once. Material for sequencing was PBMCs or T cells enriched from blood (not recorded which). Receptors originate from a woman younger than 30 with acute COVID-19. Each CDR3 is given with its conserved first and last residue. Fields, in order: D gene, clone size, V gene, J gene, CDR3 protein. D genes are given only for firm matches. A row's size may be missing; if present it is once, few, many or a size class.

>NA|NA|TRBV7-6|TRBJ1-3
CASSLNQGHSGNTIYF
>NA|NA|TRBV10-1|TRBJ2-7
CASSDQGFYEQYF
>NA|NA|TRBV5-5|TRBJ2-2
CASSPGQIITGELFF
>TRBD2|NA|TRBV19|TRBJ2-1
CASSISGGAAYNEQFF
>TRBD1|NA|TRBV27|TRBJ2-7
CASSPGTDFSYEQYF
>TRBD1|NA|TRBV5-4|TRBJ2-4
CASSQGQGIAKNIQYF
>NA|NA|TRBV11-2|TRBJ2-1
CASSPIKMDSRGNFNEQFF
>NA|NA|TRBV3-1/TRBV3-2|TRBJ1-1
CASSQGPTGMGTEAFF
>NA|once|TRBV15|TRBJ2-3
CATSRDLPGGGDTQYF
>TRBD1|NA|TRBV5-1|TRBJ1-1
CASSVPGTGEFTEAFF
>NA|NA|TRBV12-3/TRBV12-4|TRBJ2-7
CASSSRGAYEQYF
>TRBD1|NA|TRBV5-1|TRBJ2-2
CASSGGQGANTGELFF
>NA|NA|TRBV28|TRBJ1-2
CASSSPYGYTF
>TRBD1|few|TRBV5-4|TRBJ2-5
CASSFGWGRGQARQETQYF
>TRBD1|NA|TRBV29-1|TRBJ1-1
CSVSGQGAMNTEAFF
>NA|NA|TRBV11-2|TRBJ2-7
CASSEPGLGEQYF
>NA|NA|TRBV6-5|TRBJ1-2
CASRDRWGRGYTF
>TRBD2|NA|TRBV7-2|TRBJ2-7
CASSLKGLAGGPTYEQYF
>TRBD1|NA|TRBV9|TRBJ1-1
CASSAGQGTNTEAFF
>NA|NA|TRBV11-2|TRBJ1-3
CASSLGGPGNTIYF
>TRBD2|NA|TRBV7-6|TRBJ2-2
CASSQQGLAGATGELFF
>TRBD2|NA|TRBV5-1|TRBJ2-3
CASSLSGGPMDTQYF
>TRBD2|NA|TRBV11-2|TRBJ2-3
CASSPWTSGGTDTQYF
>NA|NA|TRBV9|TRBJ2-1
CASSVDEQTYNEQFF
>TRBD1|NA|TRBV11-3|TRBJ2-2
CASSTGQGALNTGELFF
>TRBD1|once|TRBV28|TRBJ1-5
CANSGTGGQYSNQPQHF
>NA|NA|TRBV9|TRBJ2-1
CASSVGTGQGEQFF
>TRBD2|NA|TRBV7-2|TRBJ2-3
CASSPSGRAGTDTQYF
>TRBD1|NA|TRBV28|TRBJ1-2
CASSLGTGQGNYGYTF
>NA|few|TRBV7-6|TRBJ2-1
CASSSDSGVMSNNEQFF
>NA|NA|TRBV19|TRBJ1-1
CASTGLFSGGTEAFF
>NA|NA|TRBV11-2|TRBJ2-5
CASSLVGSDQETQYF
>NA|NA|TRBV7-2|TRBJ1-1
CASSLGANTEAFF
>NA|NA|TRBV4-2|TRBJ1-1
CASSHPEGGGMNTEAFF
>TRBD2|NA|TRBV4-1|TRBJ2-5
CASSSLTSGVRETQYF
>TRBD2|NA|TRBV7-2|TRBJ2-1
CASSLAGLAGDEQFF
>TRBD1|NA|TRBV6-5|TRBJ1-2
CASRNRDSPNYGYTF
>NA|NA|TRBV5-8|TRBJ1-5
CASSLETGKSQPQHF
>TRBD1|NA|TRBV2|TRBJ1-5
CASSVEQGGNQPQHF
>TRBD1|NA|TRBV5-1|TRBJ1-4
CASSLTGGATNEKLFF
>NA|few|TRBV15|TRBJ2-2
CATSNPRDSNTGELFF
>NA|once|TRBV6-2/TRBV6-3|TRBJ2-1
CASSYSVGRSPSYNEQFF
>NA|NA|TRBV2|TRBJ2-3
CASSELFAGPRPDTQYF
>TRBD2|NA|TRBV28|TRBJ2-7
CASSSPRGTSGTYEQYF
>TRBD1|NA|TRBV3-1/TRBV3-2|TRBJ1-1
CASSTRQGNTEAFF
>NA|once|TRBV12-3/TRBV12-4|TRBJ1-6
CASSFSSSPLHF
>NA|NA|TRBV12-3/TRBV12-4|TRBJ2-3
CASRTLGTDTQYF
>NA|NA|TRBV5-4|TRBJ1-2
CASSAPSSGGGGYTF
>TRBD2|NA|TRBV9|TRBJ2-7
CASSVVADGLAGKNEQYF
>NA|NA|TRBV3-1/TRBV3-2|TRBJ1-2
CASTLGYTF
>TRBD1|NA|TRBV27|TRBJ1-2
CASRYRRGLDGYTF
>NA|NA|TRBV6-5|TRBJ2-1
CASSSLQENYNEQFF
>NA|NA|TRBV12-3/TRBV12-4|TRBJ2-1
CASSFSTYNEQFF
>TRBD2|once|TRBV18|TRBJ2-7
CASSPWTSGSYEQYF
>NA|once|TRBV2|TRBJ2-3
CASEGGMGHWSRAGASTDTQYF
>NA|NA|TRBV4-1|TRBJ1-6
CASSQEQGARYNSPLHF